This T cell receptor (beta chain) was documented in a study of Ad26.COV2.S vaccination and SARS-CoV-2 variants (dated by TCRdb to the early 2020s). In terms of the full investigation: Vaccine-arm donors came from COV1001, a multicentre, randomized, double-blind, placebo-controlled phase I-IIa trial of Ad26.COV2.S in healthy adults. Ad26.COV2.S was administered intramuscularly at 5 x 10^10 or 1 x 10^11 viral particles, either as a single shot or as two shots given 56 days apart. Sequencing of the TCRbeta repertoire served to evaluate the specificity and breadth of SARS-CoV-2-reactive T cell receptors following Ad26.COV2.S vaccination. The TCR-sequenced set comprised around 32 samples: around 20 Ad26.COV2.S vaccine recipients, 5 placebo recipients and 8 SARS-CoV-2 convalescent individuals. Participants in the trial were split at random into five groups of five each, receiving low-dose or high-dose Ad26.COV2.S once or twice, or else placebo on both occasions. Throughout the experiments and outcome assessment, investigators stayed blinded to trial group allocation. Points the paper makes about the study in general: After vaccination, spike-specific CD8+ and CD4+ T cell responses were reported to show substantial breadth. Higher spike-specific TCR breadth was observed in Ad26.COV2.S recipients than in placebo recipients (P = 0.0014). Non-spike TCR breadth was comparable between vaccine and placebo recipients, consistent with the vaccine containing only spike. According to the authors, total T cell responses may have been underestimated by the TCR breadth and depth analyses. The study was not powered for comparison of responses between vaccine doses or regimens.

Worth noting for this clone: Its antigen remains unidentified. No much larger clone is present one base from it, and per-base qualities are unavailable.

In the paper's terms, the treatment or condition label means: roughly 18 received Ad26.COV2.S at low or high dose, single or two shots; 5 received placebo; per-sample allocation not given. Repertoires of vaccine and placebo recipients were sequenced from samples collected on day 63 after the first injection. Between 29 July and 7 August 2020, Cohort 1b enrolled 25 adults aged 18-55 years at one site in Boston, USA. Ad26.COV2.S was a replication-incompetent adenovirus type 26 vector expressing a prefusion-stabilized SARS-CoV-2 spike protein from the original Wuhan strain. Sequences KGHSH (CDR1) and LQKENI (CDR2) are obtained from the germline V gene. Relative to germline, V is 3 bases shorter and J is 5 bases shorter, with 8 bases between their ends. Spanning cysteine to phenylalanine, the CDR3 consists of 12 amino acids. Just CDR3 DNA is preserved here, 36 bases in frame from base 1. The immunoSEQ Assay was the method used to sequence TCRbeta CDR3 regions. After extraction, genomic DNA underwent amplification by bias-controlled multiplex PCR, followed by high-throughput sequencing. As for how the authors treated the data: To quantify the absolute abundance of every unique TCRbeta CDR3 region, sequences were collapsed and filtered. Usable DNA was measured by amplifying reference genes present in all nucleated cells, and TCRbeta template counts were normalized to that usable DNA to estimate T cell fraction. Repertoire TCRs were annotated as SARS-CoV-2-specific by exact matching of V gene, CDR3 amino acid sequence and J gene to a known reactive TCR set. MIRA supplied the reference SARS-CoV-2 TCR set, which was filtered for enrichment in COVID-19-positive ImmuneCODE repertoires so that public or cross-reactive TCRs were removed. Drawing on the MIRA antigens, annotated TCRs were analysed further at the level of specific ORF or position within ORF. Breadth was defined as annotated unique rearrangements over total unique productive rearrangements; depth was the summed frequency of those rearrangements. Group comparisons of TCR breadth used two-sided Wilcoxon rank-sum tests. This is the immuneACCESS table as TCRdb keeps it, with only in-frame sequences that have V and J called. A part of the clones is gone; compared with another copy, unresolved V genes explain less than half, and the rest is unexplained. D and trimming come from the DNA, and the V and J calls and clone size come from that table. Recorded for this sample are about 400,000 clones; about nine tenths of them occurred a single time. The ten largest clones capture 1.9% of the sample.

This sample comprised peripheral blood, obtained in a trial of Ad26.COV2.S vaccine versus placebo. The receptor's source is a person aged 18-65 years who received the Ad26.COV2.S COVID-19 vaccine or a placebo. The receptor chain draws on TRBV18 and TRBJ2-7, with the D gene call left open. The sequenced DNA: TGTGCCAGCTCACCCAGGACCGACGAGCAGTACTTC. Translation gives CASSPRTDEQYF. The full variable domain, with segments outside the CDR3 supplied by the reference TRBV18 and TRBJ2-7 proteins, appears as NAGVMQNPRHLVRRRGQEARLRCSPMKGHSHVYWYRQLPEEGLKFMVYLQKENIIDESGMPKERFSAEFPKEGPSILRIQQVVRGDSAAYFCASSPRTDEQYFGPGTRLTVT.